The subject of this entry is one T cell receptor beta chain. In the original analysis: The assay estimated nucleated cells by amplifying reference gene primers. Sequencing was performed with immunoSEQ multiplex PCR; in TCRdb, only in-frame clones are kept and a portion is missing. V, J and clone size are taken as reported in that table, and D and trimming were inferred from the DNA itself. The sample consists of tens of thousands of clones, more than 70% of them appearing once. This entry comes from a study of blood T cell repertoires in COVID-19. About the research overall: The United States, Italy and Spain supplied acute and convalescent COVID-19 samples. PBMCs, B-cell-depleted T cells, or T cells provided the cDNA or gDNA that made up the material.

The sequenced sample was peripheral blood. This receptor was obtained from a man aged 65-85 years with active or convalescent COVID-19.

DNA for the CDR3: TGCGCCAGCAGCTTCTCCCAGGCTTCAATCGGGGAGCTGTTTTTT. Protein: CASSFSQASIGELFF. The chain has TRBV5-1 and TRBJ2-2, with no clear D. The germline V and J ends were trimmed by 2 bases and 7 bases, with 15 bases remaining between them. The germline V gene has CDR1 SGHRS and CDR2 YFSETQ. There are 15 residues in the CDR3.